Listed here are 25 T cell receptor beta chains from one sample, sequenced in a study of early T cells in non-severe SARS-CoV-2 infection. TCRdb re-called the 5' RACE reads with MiXCR, one entry per CDR3 protein. The sample consists of some 30,000 distinct CDR3 sequences, about 4.6% of them appearing once. The specimen was whole blood, collected at baseline. Receptors were obtained from an adult who was a healthcare worker with PCR-confirmed SARS-CoV-2 infection or an uninfected control (not recorded which).

This clonotype is labeled as medium-sized. The chain carries TRBV20-1 and TRBJ2-1; 12 nucleotides agree with TRBD2. From germline, CDR1 is DFQATT and CDR2 SNEGSKA (reference sequence). The CDR3 extends over 13 amino acids. Losses at the gene ends were 5 bases for V and 7 bases for J; bases not matched to a gene: 3. CDR3 sequence reads: CSAPSGGANEQFF. The CDR3 bases are TGCAGTGCTCCTAGCGGGGGGGCGAATGAGCAGTTCTTC.

The J gene is TRBJ2-5, the V gene TRBV4-1; no clear D. V shed 1 base and J shed 5 bases, with 11 bases lying between them. CDR1 is MGHRA and CDR2 is YSYEKL in the germline V gene. The CDR3 runs to 14 residues. For the CDR3, the DNA is TGCGCCAGCAGCCAAGGGCCTGAGATCGAGACCCAGTACTTC. Translated: CASSQGPEIETQYF.

This clonotype occurred a few times. The rearrangement joins TRBV12-3 or TRBV12-4 to TRBJ2-2; 11 bases map to TRBD2. V was clipped by 2 bases and J by 7 bases; unmatched bases: 0. The CDR3 loop spans 14 amino acids. CDR3 in DNA: TGTGCCAGCAGTTTAACTAGCGGGGGCGGGGAGCTGTTTTTT. It yields the protein CASSLTSGGGELFF.

This clonotype was seen many times. V gene TRBV29-1 combines with J gene TRBJ2-7, with D possibly matching TRBD2 (6 bases). V was pared by 6 bases and J by 3 bases, with 9 bases between. The length of the CDR3 is 11 residues. CDR1 is SQVTM, CDR2 ANQGSEA, per germline. CDR3 coding DNA: TGCAGCGTCGAGGACTACTACGAGCAGTACTTC. Residues: CSVEDYYEQYF.

This clonotype was found many times. CDR3 coding DNA: TGTGCCAGCATGGCGGACCATAGCACAGATACGCAGTATTTT. Its translation is CASMADHSTDTQYF. V is TRBV11-3 and J is TRBJ2-3; no firm D call. Germline CDR1 and CDR2: SGHNT and YENEEA. The CDR3 totals 14 residues. V lost 7 bases and J lost 0, with 11 bases in between.

The chain has TRBV7-3 and TRBJ2-1; D is unresolved. The CDR3 loop spans 13 amino acids. V was shortened by 5 bases and J by 9 bases, with 14 bases between the two germline ends. The germline V gene encodes CDR1 SGHTA and CDR2 FQGTGA. Written as DNA, the CDR3 is TGTGCCAGCAGCACACGGACGGTGGGTGAGCAGTTCTTC. Translating it yields CASSTRTVGEQFF.

In its sample, this clonotype was seen many times. This chain links TRBV20-1 with TRBJ2-2; 12 bases are shared with TRBD2. Germline loops: CDR1 DFQATT, CDR2 SNEGSKA (reference sequence). The CDR3 runs to 17 residues. With 1 base clipped from V and 5 bases from J, the junction kept 8 bases outside the gene matches. CDR3 coding DNA: TGCAGTGCTAGAGTCCCACTAGCGGGGGGAGGAACCGGGGAGCTGTTTTTT. Amino acids: CSARVPLAGGGTGELFF.

This clonotype has a count of ten or more. The V and J genes are TRBV5-4 and TRBJ2-3; 12 bases fit TRBD2. The CDR3 is 15 amino acids. CDR1 is SGHNT, CDR2 YYREEE, per germline (reference sequence). V was pared by 0 bases and J by 4 bases, with 0 bases of the junction left unmatched. The CDR3 here is CASSLGLAGADTQYF. The CDR3 region has the DNA TGTGCCAGCAGCTTGGGACTAGCGGGGGCAGATACGCAGTATTTT.

This clonotype was observed many times. The chain links TRBV10-3 to TRBJ2-7; 7 nucleotides align to TRBD1. J lost 0 bases, V lost 6 bases, and 8 bases had no gene match. The CDR3 has 15 residues. Germline loops: CDR1 ENHRY, CDR2 SYGVKD. CDR3 loop: CAISQLQGYSYEQYF. CDR3 sequence (DNA): TGTGCCATCAGCCAACTACAGGGGTACTCCTACGAGCAGTACTTC.

J is TRBJ1-1 and V is TRBV7-3, with 8 bases fitting TRBD1. Germline CDR1 is SGHTA and CDR2 is FQGTGA. With V trimmed by 0 bases and J by 4 bases, 4 bases remained unmatched. This CDR3 has 15 amino acids. CDR3 region: CASSLTAGGGTEAFF. The DNA for the CDR3 is TGTGCCAGCAGCTTAACCGCAGGGGGCGGCACTGAAGCTTTCTTT.

This clonotype was seen repeatedly, ten times or more. The CDR3: CASSLSRINSPLHF. The CDR3 bases are TGTGCCAGCAGTTTATCGCGGATTAATTCACCCCTCCACTTT. The J gene is TRBJ1-6, the V gene TRBV27, with D unclear. This CDR3 has 14 residues. The germline gives CDR1 MNHEY, CDR2 SMNVEV (reference sequence). The V end was cut by 0 bases, the J end by 6 bases, with 6 bases between.

The table lists this clonotype with many counts. The rearrangement joins TRBV5-1 to TRBJ2-7, with D possibly matching TRBD1 (6 bases). V was trimmed by 0 bases and J by 6 bases, leaving 16 bases between them. The germline gives CDR1 SGHRS, CDR2 YFSETQ. The CDR3 covers 15 residues. The CDR3, as DNA: TGCGCCAGCAGCTTGGCTCTGGGGGCATCTCCCGAGCAGTACTTC. Protein product: CASSLALGASPEQYF.

This clonotype was counted many times. The chain uses TRBV4-2 and TRBJ2-3; 13 positions match TRBD2. Looked up from germline, CDR1 is LGHNA and CDR2 is YNFKEQ. After removal of 4 bases from V and 0 bases from J, the junction contained 7 bases not matched to a gene. This CDR3 is built from 18 residues. The CDR3 loop is CASSPRLAGGFSTDTQYF. In DNA form, the CDR3 reads TGTGCCAGCAGCCCACGACTAGCGGGGGGCTTTAGCACAGATACGCAGTATTTT.

The sample holds many counts of this clonotype. The chain couples TRBV2 to TRBJ2-5; 9 bases map to TRBD1. The CDR3 has 13 residues. Germline loops: CDR1 SNHLY, CDR2 FYNNEI. V trimming: 5 bases; J trimming: 3 bases; junction bases outside the gene matches: 1. The CDR3 nucleotides are TGTGCCAGCAGTCGGACAGGGGAAGAGACCCAGTACTTC. It is translated as CASSRTGEETQYF.

This clonotype was found many times. The V gene is TRBV29-1, the J gene TRBJ2-2; weak D call: TRBD2 (7 bases). Trimming removed 4 bases from V and 7 bases from J, with 19 bases in between. This CDR3 has 15 residues. Germline-derived CDR1 and CDR2 are SQVTM and ANQGSEA. The CDR3 DNA reads TGCAGCGTTGTACCGGGGGGCGCGTTTAGCGGGGAGCTGTTTTTT. It specifies CSVVPGGAFSGELFF.

This clonotype was observed at least ten times. The V and J genes are TRBV5-1 and TRBJ2-1, with TRBD2 identical over 13 bases. J was trimmed by 15 bases and V by 0 bases; bases with no gene match: 12. The germline V gene has CDR1 SGHRS and CDR2 YFSETQ. This CDR3 region has 16 residues. The CDR3 protein is CASSLEPGLAGQGSFF. As DNA, the CDR3 is TGCGCCAGCAGCTTGGAACCGGGACTAGCGGGGCAAGGGTCGTTCTTC.

V gene TRBV2 combines with J gene TRBJ2-7, with D perhaps assigned TRBD1 or TRBD2 (6 bases each). Trimming took off 3 bases at V and 0 bases at J, with 12 bases between the two ends. The CDR3 covers 15 residues. Germline lookup yields CDR1 SNHLY and CDR2 FYNNEI. This chain's CDR3 is CASSEGAGISYEQYF. CDR3 DNA: TGTGCCAGCAGTGAGGGGGCGGGGATCTCCTACGAGCAGTACTTC.

This clonotype was picked up many times. V is TRBV7-9 and J is TRBJ2-7; D not resolved. This CDR3 contains 13 residues. Germline assignment: CDR1 SEHNR and CDR2 FQNEAQ (reference sequence). V was shortened by 0 bases and J by 6 bases, with 9 bases between the two germline ends. The CDR3 region is CASSLAVSVEQYF. In nucleotides, the CDR3 is TGTGCCAGCAGCTTAGCGGTGTCGGTCGAGCAGTACTTC.

This clonotype was counted many times. The chain combines TRBV5-1 with TRBJ2-2; 8 positions match TRBD1. The length of the CDR3 is 15 residues. J gave up 1 base and V 5 bases, and 4 bases lay outside the gene matches. From germline, CDR1 is SGHRS and CDR2 YFSETQ. The CDR3 region is CASSSGTGNTGELFF. CDR3 bases: TGCGCCAGCAGTTCCGGGACAGGGAACACCGGGGAGCTGTTTTTT.

The sample holds many counts of this clonotype. The chain links TRBV6-2 or TRBV6-3 to TRBJ2-1; 10 bases are shared with TRBD2. CDR1 is MNHEY, CDR2 SVGEGT, per germline. Losses at the gene ends were 3 bases for V and 6 bases for J; bases not matched to a gene: 2. The CDR3 has 14 amino acids. This CDR3 is CASSYTSGVNEQFF. DNA of the CDR3: TGTGCCAGCAGTTATACTAGCGGGGTCAATGAGCAGTTCTTC.

This clonotype came up many times. This sequence joins TRBV5-4 and TRBJ2-7; D not certain. V dropped 0 bases and J dropped 5 bases, with 12 bases sitting between them. This CDR3 spans 14 amino acids. Germline CDR1 SGHNT, CDR2 YYREEE (reference sequence). As DNA, the CDR3 is TGTGCCAGCAGCTTGGATCAAGGCCAGGACGAGCAGTACTTC. Translation gives CASSLDQGQDEQYF.

This clonotype was counted at least ten times. The CDR3 here is CASSYSGTGELAQYF. The CDR3 coding sequence is TGCGCCAGCAGCTACTCCGGGACAGGGGAATTGGCGCAGTACTTC. This chain joins TRBV5-1 and TRBJ2-7; 10 positions match TRBD1. J lost 9 bases, V lost 3 bases, and 12 bases had no gene match. The CDR3 has 15 residues. CDR1 is SGHRS, CDR2 YFSETQ, per germline.

Many counts were recorded for this clonotype. The CDR3 loop reads CASSLSGDSPLHF. For the CDR3, the DNA is TGTGCCAGCAGCTTATCTGGGGACTCACCCCTCCACTTT. V gene TRBV11-2 combines with J gene TRBJ1-6; D is possibly TRBD1 (5 bases). The CDR3 loop spans 13 amino acids. CDR1 and CDR2 (germline): SGHAT, FQNNGV. Trimming cost V 2 bases and J 10 bases, with 9 bases left between them.

This clonotype was counted at least ten times. V is TRBV20-1 and J is TRBJ2-5; TRBD2 is a possible D gene (6 bases). From germline, CDR1 is DFQATT and CDR2 SNEGSKA (reference sequence). The length of the CDR3 is 16 residues. Trimming shortened V by 5 bases and J by 0 bases, and 19 bases separated the two germline ends. CDR3 nucleotide sequence: TGCAGTGCTTCCCCTATTATTAGCGGTGACCAAGAGACCCAGTACTTC. This encodes CSASPIISGDQETQYF.

This clonotype has a count of ten or more. The J gene is TRBJ1-4, the V gene TRBV6-5; maybe TRBD1 (5 bases). Germline assignment: CDR1 MNHEY and CDR2 SVGAGI. The CDR3 totals 12 residues. Trimming pared 4 bases from V and 7 bases from J, leaving 7 bases between. CDR3 region: CASSSRGEKLFF. The CDR3 DNA reads as TGTGCCAGCAGTTCTAGGGGTGAAAAACTGTTTTTT.